Below, 21 T cell receptor beta chains from the same sample are listed, as sequenced in a study of human T cells and chemical hapten exposure. Regarding time point: pre-sensitization, week 0. Treatment indicated: therapeutic diphenylcyclopropenone sensitization with weekly scalp DPC. TCRdb independently ran MiXCR on the RACE reads; one entry per CDR3 protein. The table includes some 70,000 distinct CDR3 sequences, 11% detected once. The input for sequencing was whole blood, taken in connection with sensitization to the hapten diphenylcyclopropenone (DPC). The origin of the receptors is a woman aged 45-65 years with alopecia areata. Some clones in this sample may be carry-over from other donors' samples.

This clonotype showed up many times. The V gene is TRBV29-1, the J gene TRBJ2-2; D may be TRBD1 (5 bases). Germline V gene data show CDR1 as SQVTM and CDR2 as ANQGSEA. The V gene lost 6 bases and the J gene lost 0 bases, with 11 bases spanning the gap. The CDR3 covers 14 residues. The DNA of the CDR3 is TGCAGCGTGGGCCCAGGGACGAACACCGGGGAGCTGTTTTTT. As protein: CSVGPGTNTGELFF.

The chain carries TRBV9 and TRBJ1-4, with D uncertain. The germline V gene has CDR1 SGDLS and CDR2 YYNGEE. Trimming took off 1 base at V and 4 bases at J, with 11 bases between the two ends. The CDR3 totals 15 residues. As DNA, the CDR3 is TGTGCCAGCAGCGTATCGGCACGGGATAATGAAAAACTGTTTTTT. Amino acids: CASSVSARDNEKLFF.

The table lists this clonotype with many counts. The chain carries TRBV6-6 and TRBJ2-6; 7 bases line up with TRBD1. Germline V gives CDR1 MNHNY, CDR2 SVGAGI (reference sequence). V trimming: 5 bases; J trimming: 1 base; junction bases outside the gene matches: 11. CDR3 size: 18 residues. CDR3 residues: CASSDLYRQGSGANVLTF. The CDR3 nucleotides read TGTGCCAGCAGTGACCTATATCGACAGGGTTCTGGGGCCAACGTCCTGACTTTC.

This clonotype occurred a few times. V usage is TRBV20-1 and J usage is TRBJ2-1; 12 bases are shared with TRBD2. In germline, CDR1 is DFQATT, CDR2 SNEGSKA (reference sequence). The CDR3 has 19 amino acids. The trim removed 0 bases at V and 0 bases at J, leaving 9 bases unmatched. The CDR3 sequence: CSARDLGLAGPSSYNEQFF. The CDR3, as DNA: TGCAGTGCTAGAGATCTTGGACTAGCGGGGCCCAGCTCCTACAATGAGCAGTTCTTC.

This clonotype came up many times. The gene calls are TRBV7-9 and TRBJ2-1; D is undetermined. Trimming took off 2 bases at V and 8 bases at J, with 13 bases between the two ends. Germline CDR1 reads SEHNR; CDR2 reads FQNEAQ (reference sequence). The CDR3 totals 14 residues. The CDR3 DNA reads TGTGCCAGCAGCTTAAGAACAGCCTGGGATGAGCAGTTCTTC. Encoded protein: CASSLRTAWDEQFF.

This clonotype was observed at least ten times. The chain links TRBV7-2 to TRBJ1-1; TRBD1 matches 9 bases. Trimming removed 5 bases from V and 5 bases from J; junction bases left unmatched: 12. The germline V gene encodes CDR1 SGHTA and CDR2 FQGNSA. CDR3 length: 16 amino acids. The CDR3 is CASSRTGTGIWTEAFF. As DNA, the CDR3 is TGTGCCAGCAGCCGGACCGGGACAGGGATATGGACTGAAGCTTTCTTT.

At least ten counts were recorded for this clonotype. V gene TRBV20-1 combines with J gene TRBJ1-3; D unresolved. CDR1 DFQATT and CDR2 SNEGSKA come from the germline V gene (reference sequence). This CDR3 has 14 amino acids. V shed 0 bases and J shed 0 bases, with 6 bases lying between them. The chain's CDR3 is CSARDYSSGNTIYF. As DNA, the CDR3 is TGCAGTGCTAGAGATTATAGCTCTGGAAACACCATATATTTT.

This clonotype was counted many times. This sequence joins TRBV7-2 and TRBJ1-4, with 8 positions matching TRBD1. J gave up 3 bases and V 5 bases, and 11 bases lay outside the gene matches. There are 17 residues in the CDR3. The germline V gene encodes CDR1 SGHTA and CDR2 FQGNSA. The CDR3 region is CASSPWGQGAPNEKLFF. CDR3 in DNA: TGTGCCAGCAGCCCGTGGGGGCAGGGGGCCCCTAATGAAAAACTGTTTTTT.

There are many counts of this clonotype. Here the CDR3 DNA reads TGTGCCAGCAGGGGACAGGCGAACACCGGGGAGCTGTTTTTT. Translation gives CASRGQANTGELFF. This chain uses TRBV12-3 or TRBV12-4 with TRBJ2-2, with TRBD1 matching 8 bases. V was pared by 6 bases and J by 0 bases, with 0 bases of the junction left unmatched. This CDR3 has 14 residues.

Remarks on this clonotype: Given the absence of the conserved phenylalanine or tryptophan at the CDR3 end, a read error is likely. The chain is built from TRBV7-9 and TRBJ2-7, with 10 bases identical to TRBD2. The germline V gene encodes CDR1 SEHNR and CDR2 FQNEAQ (reference sequence). V was pared by 11 bases and J by 4 bases, with 8 bases of the junction left unmatched. There are 13 residues in the CDR3. For the CDR3, the DNA is TGTGCCCGCGAGGCACTAGCGGGGTACGAGCAGTACTCC. Translating it yields CAREALAGYEQYS.

This clonotype was counted many times. This chain joins TRBV5-5 and TRBJ2-3; 8 positions match TRBD2. Trimming removed 4 bases from V and 1 base from J; junction bases left unmatched: 11. Germline V lookup: CDR1 SGHKS, CDR2 YYEKEE (reference sequence). CDR3 length: 17 residues. CDR3 nucleotide sequence: TGTGCCAGCAGCCACGATCGTAGCGGGACCCGCACAGATACGCAGTATTTT. Its translation is CASSHDRSGTRTDTQYF.

The chain couples TRBV7-2 to TRBJ2-7; no definite D call. Germline V gene sequence: CDR1 SGHTA, CDR2 FQGNSA. Trimming removed 1 base from V and 6 bases from J, with 10 bases in between. This CDR3 region has 13 residues. The CDR3 nucleotides read TGTGCCAGCAGCTTAGTGTCGGCGTCCGAGCAGTACTTC. It is translated as CASSLVSASEQYF.

This clonotype appeared many times. The chain combines TRBV5-8 with TRBJ1-6; the D gene is possibly TRBD1 (5 bases). This CDR3 region has 15 residues. Per germline, CDR1 SGHTS and CDR2 YDEGEE. The V gene lost 5 bases and the J gene lost 0 bases, with 9 bases spanning the gap. The DNA of the CDR3 is TGTGCCAGCAGTCCAGGGAGCTCCTATAATTCACCCCTCCACTTT. Protein product: CASSPGSSYNSPLHF. Complete variable domain (other parts from reference TRBV5-8 and TRBJ1-6): EAGVTQSPTHLIKTRGQQATLRCSPISGHTSVYWYQQALGLGLQFLLWYDEGEERNRGNFPPRFSGRQFPNYSSELNVNALELEDSALYLCASSPGSSYNSPLHFGNGTRLTVT.

This clonotype has only a few counts. The rearrangement joins TRBV10-1 to TRBJ1-4, with D perhaps TRBD1 (5 bases). The CDR3 sequence is 17 residues long. Between the trimmed V and J ends, which lost 3 bases and 3 bases, there was a span of 17 bases. The germline gives CDR1 WNHNN, CDR2 SYGVQD (reference sequence). CDR3 sequence: CASSERAGMTSNEKLFF. For the CDR3, the DNA is TGCGCCAGCAGTGAAAGGGCAGGGATGACCTCTAATGAAAAACTGTTTTTT.

This clonotype is termed medium-sized. This chain uses TRBV12-3 or TRBV12-4 with TRBJ1-1; TRBD1 matches 8 bases. The V and J ends lost 3 bases and 4 bases, in that order; junction bases with no gene match: 4. This CDR3 spans 14 amino acids. The CDR3 DNA sequence: TGTGCCAGCAGTTTGGCAGGGGGCGGCACTGAAGCTTTCTTT. Residues: CASSLAGGGTEAFF.

The DNA of the CDR3 is TGTGCCAGCAGCTTCTCCGGGGTGGGACTAGCGGGGTACGAGCAGTACTTC. Protein sequence: CASSFSGVGLAGYEQYF. J is TRBJ2-7 and V is TRBV7-2; 13 positions match TRBD2. This CDR3 is 17 amino acids long. Unmatched junction bases numbered 9, after V lost 3 bases and J lost 4 bases. From germline, CDR1 is SGHTA and CDR2 FQGNSA.

The chain uses TRBV25-1 and TRBJ1-6; D is uncertain. Germline V lookup: CDR1 MGHDK, CDR2 SYGVNS. V was trimmed by 3 bases and J by 3 bases, leaving 15 bases between them. This CDR3 is 17 amino acids long. In DNA form, the CDR3 reads TGTGCCAGCAGTGACGAGAGAAGGGTCATCTATAATTCACCCCTCCACTTT. Translating it yields CASSDERRVIYNSPLHF. Complete variable domain (other parts from reference TRBV25-1 and TRBJ1-6): EADIYQTPRYLVIGTGKKITLECSQTMGHDKMYWYQQDPGMELHLIHYSYGVNSTEKGDLSSESTVSRIRTEHFPLTLESARPSHTSQYLCASSDERRVIYNSPLHFGNGTRLTVT.

The chain employs TRBV28 and TRBJ2-4; D is possibly TRBD2 (6 bases). The germline CDR1 and CDR2 sequences are MDHEN and SYDVKM. The CDR3 is 13 residues long. Trimming left V 2 bases short and J 4 bases short, with 6 bases between. This CDR3 reads CASSLGGKNIQYF. Written as DNA, the CDR3 is TGTGCCAGCAGTTTAGGGGGGAAAAACATTCAGTACTTC.

This clonotype showed up many times. The J gene is TRBJ2-3, the V gene TRBV7-2, with D tentatively TRBD1 (6 bases). Trimming removed 3 bases from V and 4 bases from J, with 8 bases in between. Per germline, CDR1 SGHTA and CDR2 FQGNSA. CDR3 length equals 13 residues. The CDR3 region has the DNA TGTGCCAGCAGCTTGGACAGAGCAGATACGCAGTATTTT. Translation gives CASSLDRADTQYF.

The chain is built from TRBV20-1 and TRBJ1-1; D ambiguous. V was trimmed by 6 bases and J by 3 bases, leaving 20 bases between them. Germline V gives CDR1 DFQATT, CDR2 SNEGSKA (reference sequence). The CDR3 is 15 amino acids. The CDR3 coding sequence is TGCAGTGCCCGAGGGAGCCTGTTCTTGGACACTGAAGCTTTCTTT. Its translation: CSARGSLFLDTEAFF.

The table lists this clonotype with a few counts. The chain couples TRBV7-9 to TRBJ2-3; D gene ambiguous. Germline CDR1 is SEHNR and CDR2 is FQNEAQ (reference sequence). The germline V and J ends were trimmed by 8 bases and 1 base, with 19 bases remaining between them. The CDR3 extends over 16 amino acids. The CDR3 spells CASPATLIGGTDTQYF. The CDR3 nucleotides are TGTGCCAGCCCGGCGACTTTGATCGGAGGCACAGATACGCAGTATTTT.